This is a list of T cell receptor beta chains from one sample in a study of CD8+ T cells in alopecia areata. The assay was immunoSEQ multiplex PCR, and TCRdb's table has in-frame clones only and misses some. The table includes some 96,000 clones, about 64% detected once. Sequenced material: CD8+ T cells sorted from blood, taken at week 4, from a patient treated with tofacitinib. The source of these receptors is a human donor with alopecia areata. Both conserved end residues are part of each CDR3. Fields, in order: V gene, D gene, CDR3 protein. A D gene is named only where the DNA matches it firmly.

>TRBV19|TRBD1
CASSKTGYGDNEQFF
>TRBV10-3|TRBD2
CAISETSDQDPTDTQYF
>TRBV29-1|TRBD1
CSVRTGVYGNQPQHF
>TRBV27|NA
CAIPLGGGYTF
>TRBV6-5|TRBD1
CASSSGTGFAGELFF
>TRBV5-1|NA
CASSPLSPQETQYF
>TRBV6-5|TRBD1
CASSYGQATDTQYF
>TRBV6-5|NA
CASKGVSEKLFF
>TRBV29-1|TRBD2
CSVDSLAAQFDF
>TRBV27|NA
CASSLLTDSGSYNEQFF
>TRBV5-1|TRBD1
CASSLGQGATEAFF
>TRBV27|NA
CASRPGITLYNEQFF
>TRBV28|TRBD2
CASRIGTSYETQYF
>TRBV27|TRBD1
CASSLGGQGIWNEQFF
>TRBV5-1|TRBD2
CASSLEGLAETQYF
>TRBV29-1|TRBD1
CSVEDSDRGPTEQFF
>TRBV25-1|NA
CASSEWGEGANVLTF
>TRBV27|TRBD1
CASKGGTGGEKLFF
>TRBV6-5|NA
CASSSLLQVQETQYF
>TRBV5-4|NA
CASSLGPNEQFF
>TRBV13|NA
CASSPYTYEQYF
>TRBV23-1|TRBD1
CASSPPEGAFDTQYF
>TRBV9|NA
CASSPGRDTSGGANVLTF
>TRBV20-1|TRBD1
CSARDRGGYTF
>TRBV9|TRBD1
CASSETGARQFF
>TRBV27|TRBD1
CASSLAGTGDYEQYF
>TRBV5-1|TRBD2
CASSRGTSGSTDTQYF
>TRBV27|NA
CASSFGDEQFF
>TRBV5-1|NA
CASSTFPEVYEQYF
>TRBV15|NA
CATSRDRGLASGEQFF
>TRBV7-8|NA
CASSLWGDTDTQYF
>TRBV14|TRBD1
CASSLGQGYEQYF
>TRBV30|TRBD1
CAWEGGTGDEQYF
>TRBV29-1|TRBD2
CSVEDGSGGPYEQYF
>TRBV12-5|TRBD2
CASGFEKTSGRAWGNEQFF
>TRBV30|TRBD1
CAWSVLGQGTEAFF
>TRBV6-5|TRBD1
CASSLDRNYGYTF
>TRBV7-7|NA
CASMVEQYF
>TRBV20-1|NA
CSAELNTEAFF
>TRBV7-9|NA
CASSLAIQDTPNYGYTF
>TRBV28|NA
CASSSTVQGEGPQHF
>TRBV4-1|NA
CASSQAPAQGSTLHF
>TRBV5-1|TRBD1
CASSLIGGTGASYEQYF
>TRBV7-2|TRBD1
CASSLTAGGIETQYF
>TRBV25-1|NA
CASSEWASYEQYF
>TRBV4-1|TRBD1
CASSQGDRVWAGELFF
>TRBV30|NA
CAWSPGTGELFF
>TRBV4-1|NA
CASSQVRGDYNEQFF
>TRBV30|NA
CAWSGGLREQYF
>TRBV7-9|NA
CASSLKRAYNEQFF
>TRBV9|NA
CASSGGDGMSEAFF
>TRBV9|NA
CASSVEGYTGELFF
>TRBV7-3|TRBD1
CASSLVGQGANNEQFF